Listed below are T cell receptor beta chains from one sample, sequenced in a study of blood T cell repertoires in COVID-19. Assay used: immunoSEQ multiplex PCR; TCRdb lists only in-frame clones, some missing. The sample records 250,000 to 350,000 clones, roughly 90% being singletons. The sequenced sample was peripheral blood. The source is a woman aged 30 to 39 with COVID-19, enrolled during active disease. Both conserved end residues are part of each CDR3. D genes are given only for firm matches. A row's size may be missing; if present it is once, few, many or a size class.

d_call | j_call | v_call | clone_size | cdr3_nt | cdr3_aa
TRBD2 | TRBJ2-1 | TRBV18 | once | TGTGCCAGCTCACCTGGCGGGAGGAATGAGCAGTTCTTC | CASSPGGRNEQFF
- | TRBJ1-1 | TRBV6-5 | - | TGTGCCAGCAGCGGAGTATCAATGAACACTGAAGCTTTCTTT | CASSGVSMNTEAFF
- | TRBJ2-3 | TRBV2 | - | TGTGCCAGCAGTGTTGACTTAGATACGCAGTATTTT | CASSVDLDTQYF
- | TRBJ1-6 | TRBV11-2 | - | TGTGCCAGCAGCTTAGTGGGGGGGGCGCGTTCACCCCTCCACTTT | CASSLVGGARSPLHF
TRBD1 | TRBJ2-3 | TRBV15 | - | TGTGCCACCAGCGGGACAGGGCCCTCCACAGATACGCAGTATTTT | CATSGTGPSTDTQYF
TRBD1 | TRBJ1-1 | TRBV5-6 | - | TGTGCCAGCAGCCCAGGGGGGCGGACTAACATGAACACTGAAGCTTTCTTT | CASSPGGRTNMNTEAFF
- | TRBJ2-3 | TRBV5-4 | - | TGTGCCAGCAGCTTCATTCGTTCCTCAGGGGTAGATACGCAGTATTTT | CASSFIRSSGVDTQYF
TRBD1 | TRBJ1-5 | TRBV4-2 | - | TGTGCCAGCAGCCAAGATACAGGGGGCCCTAATCAGCCCCAGCATTTT | CASSQDTGGPNQPQHF
TRBD1 | TRBJ2-7 | TRBV7-9 | - | TGTGCCAGCAGCCAAGGGACAGGGGGCTTCGAGCAGTACTTC | CASSQGTGGFEQYF
- | TRBJ2-2 | TRBV24-1 | - | TGTGCCACCAGTTTAGAAACCGGGGAGCTGTTTTTT | CATSLETGELFF
- | TRBJ2-2 | TRBV27 | - | TGTGCCAGCAGCCCGGGACAAATCACCGGGGAGCTGTTTTTT | CASSPGQITGELFF
TRBD2 | TRBJ2-2 | TRBV2 | - | TGTGCCAGCAGTGACATAGCGGGCGGCACCGGGGAGCTGTTTTTT | CASSDIAGGTGELFF
- | TRBJ2-2 | TRBV9 | - | TGTGCCAGCAGCCGTGATACAGGTACCGGGGAGCTGTTTTTT | CASSRDTGTGELFF
- | TRBJ1-1 | TRBV7-9 | - | TGTGCCAGCAGCTTAGGACTAGGGGCTTTCTTT | CASSLGLGAFF
- | TRBJ2-1 | TRBV5-4 | - | TGTGCCAGCAGCTTGGACGGGAAAAGCTACAATGAGCAGTTCTTC | CASSLDGKSYNEQFF
TRBD2 | TRBJ2-1 | TRBV20-1 | few | TGCAGTGCTAGTCCCACTAGCGGTGGTACTAGTGAGCAGTTCTTC | CSASPTSGGTSEQFF
TRBD2 | TRBJ2-1 | TRBV2 | - | TGTGCCAGCAGTGAGGCTAGCGGGAGGCTAAGCTCCTACAATGAGCAGTTCTTC | CASSEASGRLSSYNEQFF
TRBD1 | TRBJ1-4 | TRBV10-3 | - | TGTGCCATCAGGACAGGGGGTGAAAAACTGTTTTTT | CAIRTGGEKLFF
TRBD1 | TRBJ2-5 | TRBV10-1 | few | TGCGCCAGCAGTGTCCACCGGACAGGAGAAGAGACCCAGTACTTC | CASSVHRTGEETQYF
TRBD1 | TRBJ1-5 | TRBV29-1 | - | TGCAGCGTTGGACAGGGGAGCAATCAGCCCCAGCATTTT | CSVGQGSNQPQHF
- | TRBJ2-7 | TRBV7-2 | - | TGTGCCAGCAGTCACTCCTACGAGCAGTACTTC | CASSHSYEQYF
TRBD1 | TRBJ1-5 | TRBV28 | - | TGTGCCAGCAGTTTAGGGCATGGACAGGGGGCAAATCAGCCCCAGCATTTT | CASSLGHGQGANQPQHF
TRBD1 | TRBJ1-2 | TRBV10-3 | few | TGTGCCATCAGTGAGTCGATGGGACAGGGACGAGGTGGCTACACCTTC | CAISESMGQGRGGYTF
TRBD2 | TRBJ2-7 | TRBV5-1 | - | TGCGCCAGCAGCTACCGGGACTACTACGAGCAGTACTTC | CASSYRDYYEQYF
- | TRBJ1-6 | TRBV30 | - | TGTGCCTGGAGTGTAGGGGCAGGGGCACGTTCACCCCTCCACTTT | CAWSVGAGARSPLHF
TRBD1 | TRBJ1-5 | TRBV7-8 | once | TGTGCCAGCAGTCGTGACGAGACAGGGGGTCAGCCCCAGCATTTT | CASSRDETGGQPQHF
TRBD1 | TRBJ1-5 | TRBV6-5 | - | TGTGCCAGCAGCGGGACAGGGTTCAATCAGCCCCAGCATTTT | CASSGTGFNQPQHF
TRBD2 | TRBJ2-2 | TRBV7-8 | - | TGTGCCAGCAGCTCTCTGACTAGCGGGTTTATCTCCGGGGAGCTGTTTTTT | CASSSLTSGFISGELFF
TRBD1 | TRBJ1-1 | TRBV7-9 | - | TGTGCCAGCAGCGCTGGGACAGGGGGCTGGAGGACTGAAGCTTTCTTT | CASSAGTGGWRTEAFF
- | TRBJ1-1 | TRBV4-1 | - | TGCGCCAGCAGCCAAGAAGGGGGGAACACTGAAGCTTTCTTT | CASSQEGGNTEAFF
TRBD1 | TRBJ1-4 | TRBV19 | - | TGTGCCAGTAGTCCGACCGGGACAGGGCAAGAAAAACTGTTTTTT | CASSPTGTGQEKLFF
TRBD1 | TRBJ1-3 | TRBV7-6 | - | TGTGCCAGCAGCATTGACAGGGGCGGAAACACCATATATTTT | CASSIDRGGNTIYF
- | TRBJ1-2 | TRBV24-1 | - | TGTGCCACCAGTGATCCCACCCGAGGAGCTAACTATGGCTACACCTTC | CATSDPTRGANYGYTF
- | TRBJ2-5 | TRBV11-2 | - | TGTGCCAGCAGCTTAGCAGCGCTCCAAGAGACCCAGTACTTC | CASSLAALQETQYF
TRBD1 | TRBJ2-1 | TRBV6-5 | once | TGTGCCAGCAGTTACAAGGGGACAGGGAGGAATGAGCAGTTCTTC | CASSYKGTGRNEQFF
TRBD1 | TRBJ1-5 | TRBV7-2 | few | TGTGCCAGCAGCTTAGTCCCCTACAGGGGAGATGAGCCCCAGCATTTT | CASSLVPYRGDEPQHF
- | TRBJ1-2 | TRBV30 | once | TGTGCCTGGAGTGGAGCTAACTATGGCTACACCTTC | CAWSGANYGYTF
TRBD1 | TRBJ2-3 | TRBV3-1/TRBV3-2 | - | TGTGCCAGCAGCCCAGGGACAGGGCGGGCAGATACGCAGTATTTT | CASSPGTGRADTQYF
- | TRBJ1-1 | TRBV2 | - | TGTGCCACCCAAGGAGGGCTTGAAGCTTTCTTT | CATQGGLEAFF
- | TRBJ2-2 | TRBV28 | - | TGTGCCAGCGGAGGGGCGGCGGAGGGGTACACCGGGGAGCTGTTTTTT | CASGGAAEGYTGELFF
- | TRBJ1-2 | TRBV6-5 | - | TGTGCCAGCAGTTACTCGGTGGCCCGTTATGGCTACACCTTC | CASSYSVARYGYTF
- | TRBJ1-1 | TRBV28 | - | TGTGCCAGCAGTTTCCGAGACAGAGGATCTGAAGCTTTCTTT | CASSFRDRGSEAFF
- | TRBJ1-2 | TRBV6-6 | - | TGTGCCAGCAGTACGCCAGGGTTTTCTTATGGCTACACCTTC | CASSTPGFSYGYTF
TRBD2 | TRBJ2-3 | TRBV5-1 | - | TGCGCCAGCAGAGCGGGAGGTCCAGATACGCAGTATTTT | CASRAGGPDTQYF
TRBD2 | TRBJ2-3 | TRBV20-1 | few | TGCAGTGCTAGGGGAGGGACGGCGCAGTATTTT | CSARGGTAQYF
TRBD2 | TRBJ2-3 | TRBV6-2/TRBV6-3 | few | TGTGCCAGCAGTTCTCAGCGGGGGGGGACAGATACGCAGTATTTT | CASSSQRGGTDTQYF
TRBD2 | TRBJ2-2 | TRBV19 | - | TGTGCCAGTTCGCGGACTAGCGGGAGGGCCGGTTGGACCGGGGAGCTGTTTTTT | CASSRTSGRAGWTGELFF
- | TRBJ2-1 | TRBV19 | once | TGTGCCAGTACTCCAGCGGAACCCGGGCGCAATGAGCAGTTCTTC | CASTPAEPGRNEQFF
- | TRBJ1-4 | TRBV9 | - | TGTGCCAGCAGCCAGACGGCCCTTCGGGGTGAAAAACTGTTTTTT | CASSQTALRGEKLFF
- | TRBJ1-2 | TRBV2 | few | TGTGCCAGCAGTGGTCAGGGGAATAGCTACACCTTC | CASSGQGNSYTF
- | TRBJ1-1 | TRBV29-1 | - | TGCAGCACCGCGGAGAACACTGAAGCTTTCTTT | CSTAENTEAFF
TRBD1 | TRBJ2-7 | TRBV10-3 | - | TGTGCCATCAGTGAGGGACAGGGTTACGAGCAGTACTTC | CAISEGQGYEQYF
- | TRBJ1-6 | TRBV18 | - | TGTGCCAGCTCGAGACAGAATTCACCCCTCCACTTT | CASSRQNSPLHF
TRBD1 | TRBJ2-2 | TRBV30 | once | TGTGCCTGGAGGGGTCGACGGGGACAGGGAAACACCGGGGAGCTGTTTTTT | CAWRGRRGQGNTGELFF
TRBD2 | TRBJ2-3 | TRBV30 | - | TGTGCCTGGAGGCGGGAGAGGCGAGATACGCAGTATTTT | CAWRRERRDTQYF
TRBD1 | TRBJ1-1 | TRBV18 | once | TGTGCCAGCTCTCAAGGGACAGACCCCTTGCTCACTGAAGCTTTCTTT | CASSQGTDPLLTEAFF
TRBD1 | TRBJ2-7 | TRBV2 | - | TGTGCCAGCTGGGACAGCTTCAACGAGCAGTACTTC | CASWDSFNEQYF